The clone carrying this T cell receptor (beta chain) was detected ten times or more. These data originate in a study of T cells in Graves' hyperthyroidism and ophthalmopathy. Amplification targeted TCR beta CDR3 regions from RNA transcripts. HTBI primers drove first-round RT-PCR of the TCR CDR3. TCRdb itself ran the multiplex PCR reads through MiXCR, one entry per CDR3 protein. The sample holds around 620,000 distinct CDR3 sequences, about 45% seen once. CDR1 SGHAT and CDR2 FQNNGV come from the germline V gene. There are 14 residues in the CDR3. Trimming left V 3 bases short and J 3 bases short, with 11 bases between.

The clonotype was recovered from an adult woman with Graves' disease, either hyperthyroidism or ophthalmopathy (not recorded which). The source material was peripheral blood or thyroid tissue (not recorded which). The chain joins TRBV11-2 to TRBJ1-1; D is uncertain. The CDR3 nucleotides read TGTGCCAGCAGCTTCTCTGGGTCGGACACTGAAGCTTTCTTT. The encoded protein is CASSFSGSDTEAFF.